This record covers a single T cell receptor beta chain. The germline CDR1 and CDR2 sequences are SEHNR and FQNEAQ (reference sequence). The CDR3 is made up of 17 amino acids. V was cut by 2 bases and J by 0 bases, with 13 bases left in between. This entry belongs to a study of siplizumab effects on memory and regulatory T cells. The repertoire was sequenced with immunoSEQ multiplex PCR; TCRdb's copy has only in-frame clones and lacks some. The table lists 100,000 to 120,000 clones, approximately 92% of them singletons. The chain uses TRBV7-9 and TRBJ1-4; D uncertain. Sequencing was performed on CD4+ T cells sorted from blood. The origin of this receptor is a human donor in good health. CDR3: CASSLNERVATNEKLFF. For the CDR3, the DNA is TGTGCCAGCAGCTTAAACGAGAGAGTTGCAACTAATGAAAAACTGTTTTTT.